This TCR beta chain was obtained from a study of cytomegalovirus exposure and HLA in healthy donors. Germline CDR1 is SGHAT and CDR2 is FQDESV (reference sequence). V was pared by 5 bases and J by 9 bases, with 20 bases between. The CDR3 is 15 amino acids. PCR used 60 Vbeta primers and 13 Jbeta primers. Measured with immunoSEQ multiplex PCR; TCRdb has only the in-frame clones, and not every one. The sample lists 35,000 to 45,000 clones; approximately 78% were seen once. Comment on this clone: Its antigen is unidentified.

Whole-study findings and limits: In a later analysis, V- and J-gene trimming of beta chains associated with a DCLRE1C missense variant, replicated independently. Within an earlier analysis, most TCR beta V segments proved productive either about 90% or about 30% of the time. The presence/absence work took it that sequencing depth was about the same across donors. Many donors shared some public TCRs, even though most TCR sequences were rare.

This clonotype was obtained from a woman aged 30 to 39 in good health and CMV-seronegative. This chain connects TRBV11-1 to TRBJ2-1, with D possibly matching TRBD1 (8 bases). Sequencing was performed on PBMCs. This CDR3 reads CASSNRLTGEGEQFF. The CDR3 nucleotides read TGTGCCAGCAGCAACCGCCTGACAGGGGAGGGTGAGCAGTTCTTC.